This TCR beta chain was sequenced during a study of blood T cell repertoires in COVID-19. Study context: Sites in the United States, Italy and Spain provided acute and convalescent COVID-19 samples. The analysed material was cDNA or gDNA that came from T cells, B-cell-depleted T cells, or PBMCs.

Study processing details: For nucleated cells, counts were estimated from reference gene primer amplification. The method was immunoSEQ multiplex PCR; TCRdb's version includes in-frame clones alone and lacks a portion of them. V and J calls and clone size are those listed in that table; D and trimming were worked out from the DNA. The sample holds about 57,000 clones; approximately 78% are singletons and the top ten take 8.2%. The sample taken for sequencing was peripheral blood. This sequence originates from a woman older than 75 with acute or convalescent COVID-19.

CDR3 nucleotide sequence: TGTGCCAGCAGCGTAGCGGACTCGAATTCACCCCTCCACTTT. Its translation is CASSVADSNSPLHF. This sequence joins TRBV9 and TRBJ1-6; D gene unclear. V was shortened by 0 bases and J by 7 bases, with 8 bases between the two germline ends. Germline assignment: CDR1 SGDLS and CDR2 YYNGEE. The CDR3 is 14 amino acids.